This TCR beta chain was captured in a study of human T cells and chemical hapten exposure. The wider study: From small differences in pooled library volume came most of the variation in per-sample TCR yields.

This clonotype was found many times. During construction of the library, unique molecular identifiers were attached to individual cDNA molecules for quantitative, reproducible TCR counting. In the original workflow: Sample-level TCR yields exhibited a median of approximately 89,000, with a range of roughly 20,000 to 700,000. A single record per CDR3 protein comes from TCRdb applying MiXCR to the 5' RACE reads. These V and J calls derive from TCRdb rather than the authors' analysis. Here the sample spans 110,000 to 150,000 distinct CDR3 sequences, around 4.4% being singletons. V lost 6 bases and J lost 13, with 14 bases in between. The CDR3 length is 11 residues. Per the germline V gene, CDR1 is MNHNS and CDR2 is SASEGT. Extraction yielded total RNA from whole blood (unfractionated).

This TCR was recovered from a female donor in good health. The chain is built from TRBV6-1 and TRBJ2-3; D gene unclear. CDR3 in DNA: TGTGCCAGCAGGGAAATCGGCTTGGAGTATTTT. Amino acid sequence: CASREIGLEYF.